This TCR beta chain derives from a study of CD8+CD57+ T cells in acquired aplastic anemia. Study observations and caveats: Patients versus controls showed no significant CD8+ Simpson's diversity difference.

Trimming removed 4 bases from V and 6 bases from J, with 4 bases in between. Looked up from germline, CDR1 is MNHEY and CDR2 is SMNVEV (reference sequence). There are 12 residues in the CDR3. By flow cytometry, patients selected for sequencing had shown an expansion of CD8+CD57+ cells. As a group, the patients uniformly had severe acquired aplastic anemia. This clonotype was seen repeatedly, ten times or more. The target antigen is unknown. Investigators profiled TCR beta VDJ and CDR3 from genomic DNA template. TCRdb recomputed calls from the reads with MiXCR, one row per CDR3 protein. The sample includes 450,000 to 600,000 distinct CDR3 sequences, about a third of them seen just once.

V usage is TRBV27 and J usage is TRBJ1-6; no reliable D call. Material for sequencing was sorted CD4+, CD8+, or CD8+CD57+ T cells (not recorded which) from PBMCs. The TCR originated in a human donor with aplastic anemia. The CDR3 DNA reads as TGTGCCAGCAGTTGGCCTAATTCACCCCTCCACTTT. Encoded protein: CASSWPNSPLHF.